Each of the 21 T cell receptor beta chains below was sequenced from the same sample in a study of pediatric ulcerative colitis. Assay: immunoSEQ multiplex PCR; the TCRdb copy retains only in-frame clones and omits some. The repertoire holds over 15,000 clones, with over 65% as singletons. One to two pinch biopsies were taken from the rectum during colonoscopy. What was sequenced was gut tissue. These receptors all stem from a boy younger than 18 with moderate ulcerative colitis.

The chain employs TRBV7-6 and TRBJ2-1; 9 bases fit TRBD2. From germline, CDR1 is SGHVS and CDR2 FNYEAQ. CDR3 length: 16 residues. The ends lost 1 base at V and 7 bases at J; junction bases unmatched: 8. The CDR3 loop is CASSLGSGSLANEQFF. In DNA, the CDR3 is TGTGCCAGCAGCTTAGGTAGCGGGAGCCTCGCAAATGAGCAGTTCTTC.

The rearrangement links TRBV5-6 to TRBJ1-2; TRBD1 aligns across 8 bases. J gave up 8 bases and V 4 bases, and 10 bases lay outside the gene matches. CDR1 is SGHDT and CDR2 is YYEEEE in the germline V gene. The length of the CDR3 is 14 residues. This chain's CDR3 is CASSPGTGIGGYTF. DNA for the CDR3: TGTGCCAGCAGCCCCGGGACAGGCATTGGGGGCTACACCTTC.

This sequence joins TRBV6-5 and TRBJ1-5; D uncertain. Germline CDR1 MNHEY, CDR2 SVGAGI. Trimming shortened V by 0 bases and J by 7 bases, and 13 bases separated the two germline ends. The CDR3 consists of 15 residues. CDR3 DNA sequence: TGTGCCAGCAGTTACTCTGCTGGCCCAAGCCAGCCCCAGCATTTT. Translation gives CASSYSAGPSQPQHF.

CDR3 sequence reads: CASRSRTTGNTEAFF. The CDR3 coding sequence is TGTGCCAGCAGGAGCCGAACCACAGGGAACACTGAAGCTTTCTTT. This chain links TRBV2 with TRBJ1-1, with D possibly being TRBD1 (5 bases). This CDR3 comprises 15 residues. CDR1 is SNHLY and CDR2 is FYNNEI in the germline V gene. V was trimmed by 6 bases and J by 1 base, leaving 15 bases between them.

The CDR3 is CSVSDRVGQPQHF. The CDR3 nucleotides read TGCAGCGTCAGCGACAGGGTCGGTCAGCCCCAGCATTTT. The chain uses TRBV29-1 and TRBJ1-5; 7 bases align to TRBD1. Germline V gene lookup returns CDR1 SQVTM and CDR2 ANQGSEA. The V gene end was trimmed by 6 bases and the J gene end by 6 bases; junction bases not matched to a gene: 8. The length of the CDR3 is 13 residues.

The CDR3 DNA follows: TGTGCCAGCAGCGTAGGGGGAAGCCCAACTCGCCCCTACGAGCAGTACTTC. Translated, it gives CASSVGGSPTRPYEQYF. This rearrangement joins TRBV9 to TRBJ2-7; D not certain. Germline values: CDR1 SGDLS, CDR2 YYNGEE. The CDR3 runs 17 residues. V lost 0 bases, J lost 2 bases, and 18 bases lay in between.

The sample holds a few counts of this clone. The J gene is TRBJ1-4, the V gene TRBV6-6, with 11 bases aligning to TRBD1. The germline gives CDR1 MNHNY, CDR2 SVGAGI (reference sequence). The junction had 7 bases not matched to a gene; V was cut back by 6 bases and J by 4 bases. This CDR3 has 16 amino acids. CDR3 protein: CASSMDRGRNNEKLFF. DNA for the CDR3: TGTGCCAGCAGCATGGACAGGGGGCGGAATAATGAAAAACTGTTTTTT.

The chain joins TRBV29-1 to TRBJ2-3; possible D gene TRBD2, 5 bases. The CDR3 runs to 15 residues. V lost 5 bases to trimming and J lost 4 bases, with 19 bases between them. Germline assignment: CDR1 SQVTM and CDR2 ANQGSEA. In DNA, the CDR3 is TGCAGCGTTTTTAAATCCCTAGCCCTCTCAGATACGCAGTATTTT. Protein: CSVFKSLALSDTQYF.

The V gene is TRBV5-1, the J gene TRBJ2-3; D is undetermined. Trimming took off 4 bases at V and 6 bases at J, with 15 bases between the two ends. The CDR3 runs to 14 residues. Germline CDR1 SGHRS, CDR2 YFSETQ. CDR3 nucleotide sequence: TGCGCCAGCAGCCCCGCTGGCTTTCCTGATACGCAGTATTTT. It is translated as CASSPAGFPDTQYF. The full variable domain, rest sourced from reference TRBV5-1 and TRBJ2-3, is KAGVTQTPRYLIKTRGQQVTLSCSPISGHRSVSWYQQTPGQGLQFLFEYFSETQRNKGNFPGRFSGRQFSNSRSEMNVSTLELGDSALYLCASSPAGFPDTQYFGPGTRLTVL.

This rearrangement joins TRBV25-1 to TRBJ2-7; D gene unclear. This CDR3 has 13 residues. The V end was cut by 1 base, the J end by 6 bases, with 10 bases between. CDR1 and CDR2 from the germline V gene are MGHDK and SYGVNS. Written as DNA, the CDR3 is TGTGCCAGCAGTGAATTCATAGGTGCCGAGCAGTACTTC. This translates into CASSEFIGAEQYF.

The rearrangement links TRBV4-3 to TRBJ2-1; TRBD1 is a possible D gene (5 bases). CDR3 length: 16 amino acids. Trimming cost V 0 bases and J 9 bases, with 18 bases left between them. CDR1 and CDR2 from the germline V gene are LGHNA and YSLEER. CDR3 coding DNA: TGCGCCAGCAGCCAAGATGGAAGGGGCGCATTTGGTGAGCAGTTCTTC. This sequence encodes CASSQDGRGAFGEQFF.

The CDR3 loop is CAISEASGSSYEQYF. The CDR3 DNA reads TGTGCCATCAGCGAGGCTAGCGGTAGCTCCTACGAGCAGTACTTC. The chain combines TRBV10-3 with TRBJ2-7; 7 bases match TRBD2. V trimming: 6 bases; J trimming: 0 bases; junction bases outside the gene matches: 8. The CDR3 totals 15 residues. Germline lookup yields CDR1 ENHRY and CDR2 SYGVKD.

This clone was recorded a few times. This sequence joins TRBV2 and TRBJ1-3, with TRBD1 identical over 7 bases. In germline, CDR1 is SNHLY, CDR2 FYNNEI. This CDR3 has 17 amino acids. After removal of 6 bases from V and 0 bases from J, the junction contained 11 bases not matched to a gene. CDR3 bases: TGTGCCAGCAGCGGGGGACAGCCGGGCCTCTCTGGAAACACCATATATTTT. This gives the protein CASSGGQPGLSGNTIYF.

This clone occurred a few times. The chain has TRBV5-1 and TRBJ1-2; 10 nucleotides line up with TRBD1. The CDR3 is 15 residues long. V was clipped by 4 bases and J by 8 bases; unmatched bases: 11. Germline CDR1 is SGHRS and CDR2 is YFSETQ. The CDR3 sequence is CASSRTGGIVIGYTF. The CDR3 DNA reads as TGCGCCAGCAGCCGGACAGGGGGGATTGTAATAGGCTACACCTTC.

This clone was found once. The rearrangement joins TRBV27 to TRBJ1-5, with D maybe TRBD1 (5 bases). The V gene lost 8 bases and the J gene lost 6 bases, with 14 bases spanning the gap. The CDR3 has 13 amino acids. Germline V gene data show CDR1 as MNHEY and CDR2 as SMNVEV (reference sequence). CDR3 nucleotide sequence: TGTGCCAGCTCCGATTTGGGGCGTCAGCCCCAGCATTTT. It specifies CASSDLGRQPQHF.

The V and J genes are TRBV6-1 and TRBJ1-1; D is unclear. CDR1 and CDR2 (germline): MNHNS, SASEGT. CDR3 length: 13 residues. V was trimmed by 6 bases and J by 3 bases, leaving 11 bases between them. The CDR3 DNA reads TGTGCCAGCAGAGCGGCAGCTGACACTGAAGCTTTCTTT. Its protein is CASRAAADTEAFF.

The genes are TRBV5-1 and TRBJ1-2; 10 bases match TRBD1. Germline CDR1 is SGHRS and CDR2 is YFSETQ. J was trimmed by 4 bases and V by 5 bases; bases with no gene match: 8. The length of the CDR3 is 15 residues. CDR3 amino acids: CASSSDRGLGYGYTF. Here the CDR3 DNA reads TGCGCCAGCAGTTCCGACAGGGGGCTAGGCTATGGCTACACCTTC.

The V call is TRBV28, the J call TRBJ2-3; D gene uncertain. The V end lost 5 bases, the J end lost 0 bases, and 3 bases lay between the germline ends. The CDR3 is made up of 12 amino acids. Per the germline V gene, CDR1 is MDHEN and CDR2 is SYDVKM. CDR3 bases: TGTGCCAGCAGTCTCAGCACAGATACGCAGTATTTT. The encoded protein is CASSLSTDTQYF.

The rearrangement uses TRBV7-6 and TRBJ2-6; D may correspond to TRBD1 or TRBD2 (7 bases each). V lost 8 bases and J 0 bases, leaving 26 bases between the germline ends. CDR3 length equals 20 residues. Per germline, CDR1 SGHVS and CDR2 FNYEAQ. CDR3 in amino acids: CASQGGGTEGGPSGANVLTF. CDR3 nucleotides: TGTGCCAGCCAGGGAGGGGGGACGGAAGGGGGCCCCTCTGGGGCCAACGTCCTGACTTTC. Variable domain in full (rest from reference TRBV7-6 and TRBJ2-6): GAGVSQSPRYKVTKRGQDVALRCDPISGHVSLYWYRQALGQGPEFLTYFNYEAQQDKSGLPNDRFSAERPEGSISTLTIQRTEQRDSAMYRCASQGGGTEGGPSGANVLTFGAGSRLTVL.

The V and J genes are TRBV30 and TRBJ1-5; D is uncertain. Trimming took off 3 bases at V and 2 bases at J, with 11 bases between the two ends. CDR3 length equals 14 residues. Germline V gene lookup returns CDR1 GTSNPN and CDR2 SVGIG (reference sequence). The CDR3 coding sequence is TGTGCCTGGAGACATGGATCGGGCAATCAGCCCCAGCATTTT. This gives the protein CAWRHGSGNQPQHF.

The chain joins TRBV6-5 to TRBJ1-4; tentatively, D is TRBD1 (5 bases). V was trimmed by 7 bases and J by 10 bases, leaving 19 bases between them. CDR1 MNHEY and CDR2 SVGAGI come from the germline V gene. The CDR3 contains 14 residues. CDR3 amino acids: CASNPPGGGGKLFF. Written as DNA, the CDR3 is TGTGCCAGCAACCCACCGGGGGGAGGCGGAAAACTGTTTTTT.